These 23 T cell receptor beta chains originate from one sample sequenced in a study of lymphopenia after photon versus proton radiotherapy. Measured with immunoSEQ multiplex PCR; TCRdb has only the in-frame clones, and not every one. This sample carries around 33,000 clones, about 91% of them seen once, and the ten largest clones take 6.5% to 8.5%. Source: peripheral blood, taken from a patient treated with proton-based radiotherapy. The source of these receptors is a woman aged 70 to 79 with pancreatic cancer. Some clones in this sample may be carry-over from other donors' samples.

The genes are TRBV18 and TRBJ2-5; tentatively, D is TRBD1 (6 bases). The V end was cut by 6 bases, the J end by 6 bases, with 17 bases between. The CDR3 sequence is 14 residues long. The germline V gene has CDR1 KGHSH and CDR2 LQKENI. For the CDR3, the DNA is TGTGCCAGCTCCCCCCCCGAGGGGGTGAAGACCCAGTACTTC. This encodes CASSPPEGVKTQYF.

This clone occurred a few times. The J gene is TRBJ1-1, the V gene TRBV27; 7 bases are a match to TRBD1. Trimming took 5 bases from V and 3 from J; bases not matched to a gene: 9. The CDR3 runs to 15 residues. Germline V gene sequence: CDR1 MNHEY, CDR2 SMNVEV (reference sequence). CDR3 sequence: CASSPRQGAHTEAFF. In DNA form, the CDR3 reads TGTGCCAGCAGTCCTCGACAGGGTGCCCACACTGAAGCTTTCTTT.

V and J are TRBV27 and TRBJ1-5, with TRBD1 matching 8 bases. CDR3 length equals 14 residues. The germline V gene has CDR1 MNHEY and CDR2 SMNVEV (reference sequence). V shed 5 bases and J 1 base; nucleotides not matched to a gene: 1. The CDR3, as DNA: TGTGCCAGCAGTAGACAGGGGAGCAATCAGCCCCAGCATTTT. Translated: CASSRQGSNQPQHF.

The CDR3 sequence is CASSTDYGYTF. The CDR3, as DNA: TGTGCCAGCAGTACAGACTATGGCTACACCTTC. The chain links TRBV6-1 to TRBJ1-2; no clear D. The V gene lost 5 bases and the J gene lost 3 bases, with 4 bases spanning the gap. The CDR3 totals 11 residues. Looked up from germline, CDR1 is MNHNS and CDR2 is SASEGT.

The CDR3 bases are TGCGCCAGCAGCCAAGACTTACGTTCCTATGGCTACACCTTC. This encodes CASSQDLRSYGYTF. V usage is TRBV4-3 and J usage is TRBJ1-2; D remains ambiguous. Per germline, CDR1 LGHNA and CDR2 YSLEER. Trimming left V 0 bases short and J 4 bases short, with 9 bases between. The CDR3 contains 14 residues.

As DNA, the CDR3 is TGTGCCAGCAGCGTAGGGTGGCCCGGGGCCCAAGAGACCCAGTACTTC. Encoded protein: CASSVGWPGAQETQYF. The chain links TRBV9 to TRBJ2-5; either TRBD1 or TRBD2 may fit D (5 bases each). The germline CDR1 and CDR2 sequences are SGDLS and YYNGEE. Between the trimmed V and J ends, which lost 0 bases and 1 base, there was a span of 13 bases. The CDR3 consists of 16 residues.

The rearrangement links TRBV2 to TRBJ2-5; 13 bases agree with TRBD2. J lost 7 bases, V lost 6 bases, and 8 bases had no gene match. The CDR3 has 15 residues. From germline, CDR1 is SNHLY and CDR2 FYNNEI. The CDR3 is CASSLLAGGPGTQYF. CDR3 DNA sequence: TGTGCCAGCAGCTTACTAGCGGGAGGGCCCGGGACCCAGTACTTC. Based on the CDR3 plus reference TRBV2 and TRBJ2-5, the full variable domain is EPEVTQTPSHQVTQMGQEVILRCVPISNHLYFYWYRQILGQKVEFLVSFYNNEISEKSEIFDDQFSVERPDGSNFTLKIRSTKLEDSAMYFCASSLLAGGPGTQYFGPGTRLLVL.

This clone occurred once. The chain couples TRBV5-1 to TRBJ2-3, with 8 bases matching TRBD2. After removal of 0 bases from V and 4 bases from J, the junction contained 10 bases not matched to a gene. Per germline, CDR1 SGHRS and CDR2 YFSETQ. The CDR3 is made up of 17 amino acids. The CDR3 DNA reads as TGCGCCAGCAGCTTGGGTGGAGTAGCGGGATGGGCAGATACGCAGTATTTT. Residues: CASSLGGVAGWADTQYF.

V is TRBV4-3 and J is TRBJ2-5; possibly TRBD2 for D (5 bases). Germline V gives CDR1 LGHNA, CDR2 YSLEER. V lost 1 base and J 5 bases, leaving 8 bases between the germline ends. The CDR3 contains 13 residues. The DNA for the CDR3 is TGCGCCAGCAGCCAAGTCCCGGGGGAGACCCAGTACTTC. Residues: CASSQVPGETQYF.

The CDR3, as DNA: TGTGCCAGTACCCCGACAGGGTGGCAAGAGACCCAGTACTTC. This encodes CASTPTGWQETQYF. J is TRBJ2-5 and V is TRBV19; 7 bases fit TRBD1. The CDR3 runs 14 residues. The V and J ends lost 7 bases and 2 bases, in that order; junction bases with no gene match: 7. The germline V gene has CDR1 LNHDA and CDR2 SQIVND (reference sequence).

This clone was counted between two and nine times. The sample holds other DNA sequences that translate to the same CDR3. This chain joins TRBV4-3 and TRBJ2-5, with a tentative D call TRBD1 (6 bases). V lost 0 bases and J 3 bases, leaving 8 bases between the germline ends. The CDR3 has 14 residues. CDR1 LGHNA and CDR2 YSLEER come from the germline V gene. The CDR3 spells CASSQDTGKETQYF. The CDR3 DNA reads as TGCGCCAGCAGCCAAGACACAGGGAAAGAGACCCAGTACTTC.

This rearrangement joins TRBV28 to TRBJ2-7, with TRBD2 matching 12 bases. Germline V gene sequence: CDR1 MDHEN, CDR2 SYDVKM. The trim removed 5 bases at V and 0 bases at J, leaving 5 bases unmatched. CDR3 length equals 16 residues. The CDR3 nucleotides read TGTGCCAGCAGTGACGCTAGCGGGAGGGCCTCCTACGAGCAGTACTTC. Translated, it gives CASSDASGRASYEQYF. The whole variable domain, filled in from reference TRBV28 and TRBJ2-7, reads DVKVTQSSRYLVKRTGEKVFLECVQDMDHENMFWYRQDPGLGLRLIYFSYDVKMKEKGDIPEGYSVSREKKERFSLILESASTNQTSMYLCASSDASGRASYEQYFGPGTRLTVT.

A few counts support this clone. The CDR3 region has the DNA TGTGCCAGCAGCGCCAGGACTAGCGGGAGAGAATCAAACACAGATACGCAGTATTTT. This sequence encodes CASSARTSGRESNTDTQYF. This chain uses TRBV9 with TRBJ2-3; 13 bases fit TRBD2. V was clipped by 3 bases and J by 2 bases; unmatched bases: 12. The CDR3 runs 19 residues. Germline-derived CDR1 and CDR2 are SGDLS and YYNGEE.

This chain links TRBV18 with TRBJ1-2; 7 bases agree with TRBD1. The trim removed 2 bases at V and 4 bases at J, leaving 13 bases unmatched. The CDR3 sequence is 17 residues long. Germline CDR1 is KGHSH and CDR2 is LQKENI. CDR3 coding DNA: TGTGCCAGCTCACCAGCCGACAGGGTAACTCTGGGCTATGGCTACACCTTC. Protein product: CASSPADRVTLGYGYTF.

The V and J genes are TRBV14 and TRBJ2-1; D possibly corresponds to TRBD1 (6 bases). V lost 3 bases and J 0 bases, leaving 15 bases between the germline ends. Germline CDR1 is SGHDN and CDR2 is FVKESK. This CDR3 is built from 17 residues. The CDR3 sequence: CASSQGPRGSSYNEQFF. The DNA of the CDR3 is TGTGCCAGCAGCCAGGGCCCCAGGGGAAGCTCCTACAATGAGCAGTTCTTC.

The gene calls are TRBV19 and TRBJ1-4, with D maybe TRBD1 (5 bases). From germline, CDR1 is LNHDA and CDR2 SQIVND (reference sequence). This CDR3 has 14 amino acids. V dropped 3 bases and J dropped 5 bases, with 10 bases sitting between them. This chain's CDR3 is CASSISGLNEKLFF. CDR3 DNA: TGTGCCAGTAGTATCTCGGGGCTAAATGAAAAACTGTTTTTT.

Concerning this clone itself: A read error may produce the germline difference seen at one junction end. V gene TRBV29-1 combines with J gene TRBJ1-2; 7 nucleotides align to TRBD1. Germline V gene sequence: CDR1 SQVTM, CDR2 ANQGSEA. This CDR3 has 11 amino acids. The CDR3 spells CSLDRAYGYTF. In DNA, the CDR3 is TGCAGCCTTGACAGGGCGTATGGCTACACCTTC.

V usage is TRBV7-3 and J usage is TRBJ2-7, with no clear D. Germline V gives CDR1 SGHTA, CDR2 FQGTGA. The CDR3 is made up of 13 amino acids. The V end lost 5 bases, the J end lost 7 bases, and 15 bases lay between the germline ends. The CDR3 reads CASSLGPSLEQYF. CDR3 coding DNA: TGTGCCAGCAGCCTAGGACCCAGCCTGGAGCAGTACTTC.

The DNA of the CDR3 is TGCGCCAGCAGCTTGGTACCTCAGAGCACAGATACGCAGTATTTT. The encoded protein is CASSLVPQSTDTQYF. This rearrangement joins TRBV5-1 to TRBJ2-3; D is uncertain. Germline V gene data show CDR1 as SGHRS and CDR2 as YFSETQ. The CDR3 consists of 15 residues. The V end was cut by 0 bases, the J end by 0 bases, with 8 bases between.

V usage is TRBV27 and J usage is TRBJ2-3, with TRBD2 matching 13 bases. Per germline, CDR1 MNHEY and CDR2 SMNVEV (reference sequence). The CDR3 totals 14 residues. V trimming: 5 bases; J trimming: 6 bases; junction bases outside the gene matches: 2. The CDR3 reads CASSTSGRVDTQYF. The CDR3 DNA follows: TGTGCCAGCAGTACTAGCGGGAGGGTGGATACGCAGTATTTT.

V and J are TRBV5-4 and TRBJ2-7, with TRBD1 matching over 7 bases. Trimming at V came to 4 bases and at J to 1 base, leaving 2 bases not matched to a gene. There are 13 residues in the CDR3. Germline CDR1 is SGHNT and CDR2 is YYREEE (reference sequence). CDR3 residues: CASSRDRSYEQYF. The CDR3 nucleotides are TGTGCCAGCAGCCGGGACAGATCCTACGAGCAGTACTTC.

V is TRBV6-4 and J is TRBJ1-5; TRBD1 agrees at 8 bases. The CDR3 spans 16 residues. The J segment lost 6 bases and the V segment lost 2 bases, leaving 9 bases of the junction unmatched. The germline CDR1 and CDR2 sequences are MRHNA and SNTAGT. The CDR3 loop is CASSDGRDRMGQPQHF. CDR3 sequence (DNA): TGTGCCAGCAGTGACGGTAGGGACAGGATGGGTCAGCCCCAGCATTTT.

The CDR3 is CASSFQGHYGYTF. DNA for the CDR3: TGTGCCAGCAGCTTCCAGGGGCACTATGGCTACACCTTC. The chain combines TRBV7-2 with TRBJ1-2; D possibly corresponds to TRBD1 (6 bases). The CDR3 runs 13 residues. Germline V gives CDR1 SGHTA, CDR2 FQGNSA. V lost 3 bases and J 3 bases, leaving 8 bases between the germline ends.